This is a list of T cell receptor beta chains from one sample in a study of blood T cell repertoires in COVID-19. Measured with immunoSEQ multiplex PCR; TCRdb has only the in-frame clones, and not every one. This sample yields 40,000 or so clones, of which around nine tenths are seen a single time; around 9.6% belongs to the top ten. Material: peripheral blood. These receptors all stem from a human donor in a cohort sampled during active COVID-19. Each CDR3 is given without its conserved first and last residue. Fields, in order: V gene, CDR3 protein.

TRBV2,ASKGQSVYYTQY
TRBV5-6,ASISRGSLGTQY
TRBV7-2,ASSLAVIVAGVASDEQF
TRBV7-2,ASSLGTQGIRKETQY
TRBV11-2,ASNRGLGEQY
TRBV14,ASSQLGTGGNYGYT
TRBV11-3,ASSGGQGHSGNTIY
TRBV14,ASSNRWTGELF
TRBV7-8,ASSLARQGGQPQH
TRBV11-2,ASSFSGSSYNSPLH
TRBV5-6,ASSLYRGEAF
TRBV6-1,ASSEPTGSLAKLF
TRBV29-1,SVRQGASGNTIY
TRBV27,ASSFLAQGGGENIQY
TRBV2,ASSDTGLYGYT
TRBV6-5,ASSPTIDNYGYT
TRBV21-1,ASSTTGTEAF
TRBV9,ASSVSGGGPDTQY
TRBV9,ASSGRQSYNEQF
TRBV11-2,ASSLRTGGLAGDEKF
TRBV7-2,ASSFRTEVSTIY
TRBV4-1,ASSQERTALNTEAF
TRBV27,ASSYLPLGGANVLT
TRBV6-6,ASSKPPGTGGVGSNQPQH
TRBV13,ASSPRPLAGGPGELF
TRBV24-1,ATSDETGGLDEQF
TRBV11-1,ASSSSMNTEAF
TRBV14,ASSQDNLDTQY
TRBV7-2,ASSIQGGGNTIY
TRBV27,ASRGGGNTIY
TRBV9,ASSVGPVSGTDTQY
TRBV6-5,ASSYLRREGETQY
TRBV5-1,ASSSTGGGASGYNEQF
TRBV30,AWSMGAESYYGYT
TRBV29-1,SVEGQWGGEQF
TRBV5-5,ASSFGRGKQPQH
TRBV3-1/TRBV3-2,ASSHIASGGRRETQY
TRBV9,ASSERTDTQY
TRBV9,ASSGRTGTTEAF
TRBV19,ASNGDIQY
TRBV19,ARRQGSAETQY